Listed here are 12 T cell receptor beta chains from one sample, sequenced in a study of T cell responses to AZD1222 COVID-19 vaccine. The protocol was immunoSEQ multiplex PCR, while the TCRdb copy is restricted to in-frame clones and leaves out a portion. Of roughly 150,000 clones listed, approximately 83% were seen once; the top ten hold 8%. Sequenced material: peripheral blood, taken on day 0 of AZD1222 vaccination. Receptor source: an adult in good health.

The chain employs TRBV7-2 and TRBJ1-3; no definite D call. Germline assignment: CDR1 SGHTA and CDR2 FQGNSA. Trimming left V 1 base short and J 11 bases short, with 6 bases between. This CDR3 has 11 amino acids. The DNA of the CDR3 is TGTGCCAGCAGCTTAGGCGGAGCCATATATTTT. Amino acids: CASSLGGAIYF.

The gene calls are TRBV10-3 and TRBJ1-4; no firm D call. V lost 3 bases, J lost 8 bases, and 19 bases lay in between. CDR1 and CDR2 from the germline V gene are ENHRY and SYGVKD. The CDR3 length is 16 residues. CDR3 sequence: CAISDSDDIFGEKLFF. DNA of the CDR3: TGTGCCATCAGTGATTCCGACGACATATTCGGGGAAAAACTGTTTTTT.

V is TRBV27 and J is TRBJ1-5; TRBD1 matches at 9 bases. The V segment lost 5 bases and the J segment 6 bases; nucleotides outside the gene matches: 8. There are 15 residues in the CDR3. The germline CDR1 and CDR2 sequences are MNHEY and SMNVEV (reference sequence). In DNA, the CDR3 is TGTGCCAGCAGTCCCGACAGGGGGAAAACTCAGCCCCAGCATTTT. It encodes CASSPDRGKTQPQHF.

V gene TRBV10-3 combines with J gene TRBJ1-1, with D maybe TRBD1 (5 bases). Germline V gene lookup returns CDR1 ENHRY and CDR2 SYGVKD. Trimming shortened V by 8 bases and J by 1 base, and 14 bases separated the two germline ends. The CDR3 sequence is 14 residues long. The CDR3 sequence is CAIGSGGSNTEAFF. DNA of the CDR3: TGTGCCATCGGGAGCGGGGGATCGAACACTGAAGCTTTCTTT.

This chain links TRBV20-1 with TRBJ2-1, with D tentatively TRBD2 (5 bases). This CDR3 has 15 amino acids. V lost 3 bases and J 0 bases, leaving 12 bases between the germline ends. The germline V gene encodes CDR1 DFQATT and CDR2 SNEGSKA (reference sequence). The CDR3 DNA reads as TGCAGTGCTAGTTTGGCAGGAGGCTCCTACAATGAGCAGTTCTTC. It encodes CSASLAGGSYNEQFF.

The chain combines TRBV24-1 with TRBJ2-5; possibly TRBD1 for D (6 bases). V was pared by 0 bases and J by 0 bases, with 7 bases between. The CDR3 spans 15 residues. Per the germline V gene, CDR1 is KGHDR and CDR2 is SFDVKD. The CDR3 bases are TGTGCCACCAGTGATTTGACAGGGTACCAAGAGACCCAGTACTTC. This sequence encodes CATSDLTGYQETQYF.

The V and J genes are TRBV7-8 and TRBJ2-3, with unresolved D. Trimming took 7 bases from V and 6 from J, leaving 8 bases between them. The V gene's germline CDR1 is SGHVS and CDR2 FQNEAQ. The CDR3 extends over 11 amino acids. The CDR3 region has the DNA TGTGCCAGCACCCCAGTGGATACGCAGTATTTT. Its protein product is CASTPVDTQYF.

The rearrangement links TRBV30 to TRBJ1-3; maybe TRBD1 (6 bases). Germline V gives CDR1 GTSNPN, CDR2 SVGIG (reference sequence). Trimming shortened V by 6 bases and J by 0 bases, and 18 bases separated the two germline ends. The CDR3 extends over 16 amino acids. The CDR3: CACGRGTLSSGNTIYF. CDR3 DNA sequence: TGTGCCTGTGGAAGGGGGACACTGAGCTCTGGAAACACCATATATTTT.

The gene calls are TRBV2 and TRBJ1-2; TRBD1 matches 7 bases. CDR1 is SNHLY, CDR2 FYNNEI, per germline. This CDR3 has 14 residues. V lost 6 bases to trimming and J lost 7 bases; unmatched junction nucleotides: 11. The DNA of the CDR3 is TGTGCCAGCAGCGCGTCCAGACAGGGATTTGGCTACACCTTC. Its translation is CASSASRQGFGYTF.

For this clone: This specimen includes other DNA sequences encoding the same CDR3. The rearrangement links TRBV30 to TRBJ2-7; TRBD1 matches 7 bases. Germline V gene sequence: CDR1 GTSNPN, CDR2 SVGIG (reference sequence). The CDR3 is 14 residues long. Trimming removed 5 bases from V and 5 bases from J; junction bases left unmatched: 12. The CDR3 sequence is CAWADEGGPNEQYF. The CDR3 bases are TGTGCCTGGGCCGATGAAGGGGGCCCCAACGAGCAGTACTTC.

The J gene is TRBJ2-3, the V gene TRBV6-2 or TRBV6-3; no reliable D call. The V and J ends lost 0 bases and 1 base respectively, with 2 bases between them. The CDR3 covers 13 residues. In germline, CDR1 is MNHEY, CDR2 SVGEGT. Written as DNA, the CDR3 is TGTGCCAGCAGTTACTCTGGCACAGATACGCAGTATTTT. This codes for CASSYSGTDTQYF.

The rearrangement links TRBV19 to TRBJ2-4; perhaps TRBD1 as D (6 bases). The CDR3 totals 17 residues. V lost 6 bases to trimming and J lost 2 bases, with 20 bases between them. CDR1 LNHDA and CDR2 SQIVND come from the germline V gene (reference sequence). The CDR3 spells CASSFQGTSGPKNIQYF. CDR3 sequence (DNA): TGTGCCAGTAGCTTTCAGGGGACCTCCGGGCCCAAAAACATTCAGTACTTC.